The sequence of this TCR beta chain was determined in a study of T-cell reconstitution after alpha-beta-depleted transplantation in children. This clonotype showed up just a few times. The CDR3 is 16 amino acids. CDR1 and CDR2 from the germline V gene are ENHRY and SYGVKD. Trimming shortened V by 0 bases and J by 0 bases, and 9 bases separated the two germline ends. It was with unique molecular identifiers that the TCRbeta library was prepared. TCRdb re-called the PCR reads with MiXCR, one entry per CDR3 protein. The table includes about 540,000 distinct CDR3 sequences, 15% to 20% detected once. The clonotype was recovered from a human donor who donated a stem cell graft to a child with acute lymphoblastic leukemia. Sample: PBMCs from the stem cell graft donor, taken from the stem cell graft. This chain uses TRBV10-3 with TRBJ2-1; no clear D gene. The CDR3 DNA reads TGTGCCATCAGTGAGTCGAGTCAGAGCTCCTACAATGAGCAGTTCTTC. It translates to CAISESSQSSYNEQFF.